The clone carrying this T cell receptor beta chain was detected many times. TCRdb reprocessed the RACE reads via MiXCR and lists one record per CDR3 protein. The sample lists fewer than 100,000 distinct CDR3 sequences, under 14% seen once, with 1.6% in the top ten. Trimming took 7 bases from V and 1 from J; bases not matched to a gene: 16. Germline CDR1 DFQATT, CDR2 SNEGSKA (reference sequence). CDR3 length: 17 amino acids. This entry is derived from a study of human T cells and chemical hapten exposure. Sample time point: patch test 2, 6 weeks after DPC sensitization. Treatment described: therapeutic diphenylcyclopropenone sensitization with weekly scalp DPC. Blood sampling preceded each patch test application. The donor pool consisted of alopecia patients aged 18 to 70 years, considered suitable for DPC.

The TCR comes from a man aged 18 to 29 with alopecia areata. Some clones in this sample may be carry-over from other donors' samples. The sample here was whole blood, taken in connection with sensitization to the hapten diphenylcyclopropenone (DPC). The V gene is TRBV20-1, the J gene TRBJ2-1, with 7 bases aligning to TRBD2. The CDR3 loop reads CSVITLASGQSYNEQFF. CDR3 in DNA: TGCAGTGTTATCACCCTAGCTAGCGGTCAATCCTACAATGAGCAGTTCTTC.